This TCR beta chain was captured by sequencing in a study of regulatory dendritic cells for organ transplantation. Trimming shortened V by 3 bases and J by 0 bases, and 12 bases separated the two germline ends. Germline lookup yields CDR1 LGHNA and CDR2 YNFKEQ. The CDR3 is 17 amino acids. Sequenced by immunoSEQ multiplex PCR; TCRdb stores in-frame clones only, minus some. The sample records 29,000 or so clones, about three quarters being singletons. The source material was memory CD4+ T cells from blood. Specified subset: CD45RO+ memory T cells. The receptor comes from a human donor in good health. The chain uses TRBV4-2 and TRBJ2-6; D is perhaps TRBD2 (5 bases). For the CDR3, the DNA is TGTGCCAGCAGCCAGGGAGACTTGTTCTCTGGGGCCAACGTCCTGACTTTC. Protein product: CASSQGDLFSGANVLTF.